This T cell receptor (beta chain) was obtained from a study of tumor-infiltrating lymphocytes in localized non-small cell lung cancer. A remark on this clone: Its cognate antigen is unknown.

Sequenced by immunoSEQ multiplex PCR; TCRdb stores in-frame clones only, minus some. The sample lists roughly 9,100 clones, approximately 80% occurring once. Findings and caveats of the study: Each assay used a separate piece of the same tissue.

The CDR3 is 15 residues long. V was cut by 6 bases and J by 1 base, with 13 bases left in between. From germline, CDR1 is SGDLS and CDR2 YYNGEE. The clonotype comes from a human donor with non-small cell lung cancer. The chain carries TRBV9 and TRBJ2-2, with D maybe TRBD2 (5 bases). The source material was uninvolved lung tissue not adjacent to the tumor. Written as DNA, the CDR3 is TGTGCCAGCACCGGGGTGGGGAAGAACACCGGGGAGCTGTTTTTT. This encodes CASTGVGKNTGELFF.